This T cell receptor (beta chain) was sequenced during a study of blood T cell repertoires in COVID-19. About the study: Nucleic acid was either cDNA or gDNA, and it came from T cells, B-cell-depleted T cells, or PBMCs.

The study drew participants aged about 18 to 89 years from 24 US areas. TCRdb keeps only in-frame clones here, not all; method: immunoSEQ multiplex PCR. The repertoire holds 150,000 to 200,000 clones, with around four fifths as singletons. With 6 bases clipped from V and 6 bases from J, the junction kept 13 bases outside the gene matches. This CDR3 has 16 amino acids. Germline CDR1 is LNHDA and CDR2 is SQIVND (reference sequence). The sequencing input was PBMCs or T cells enriched from blood (not recorded which). This receptor was identified in an older woman who had recovered from COVID-19. The V and J genes are TRBV19 and TRBJ2-3; 9 positions agree with TRBD1. The CDR3 sequence: CASSPKGQGNFDTQYF. As DNA, the CDR3 is TGTGCCAGTAGCCCGAAGGGACAGGGAAATTTTGATACGCAGTATTTT.